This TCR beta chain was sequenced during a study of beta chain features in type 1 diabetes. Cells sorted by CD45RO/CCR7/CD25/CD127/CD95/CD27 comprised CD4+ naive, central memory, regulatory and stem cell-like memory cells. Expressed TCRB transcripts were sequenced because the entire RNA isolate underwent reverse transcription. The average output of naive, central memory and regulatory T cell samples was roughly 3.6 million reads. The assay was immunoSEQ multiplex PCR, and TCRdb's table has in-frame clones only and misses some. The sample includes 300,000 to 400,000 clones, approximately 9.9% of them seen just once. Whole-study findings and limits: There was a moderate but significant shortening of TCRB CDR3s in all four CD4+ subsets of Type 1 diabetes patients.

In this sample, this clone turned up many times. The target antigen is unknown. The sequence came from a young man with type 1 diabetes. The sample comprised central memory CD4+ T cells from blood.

CDR3 coding DNA: TGTGCCGGCAAAACAGGTAGTGGCAATCAGCCCCAGCATTTT. Protein: CAGKTGSGNQPQHF. The chain carries TRBV28 and TRBJ1-5; D possibly corresponds to TRBD1 (5 bases). Germline lookup yields CDR1 MDHEN and CDR2 SYDVKM. Trimming cost V 11 bases and J 2 bases, with 16 bases left between them. There are 14 residues in the CDR3.